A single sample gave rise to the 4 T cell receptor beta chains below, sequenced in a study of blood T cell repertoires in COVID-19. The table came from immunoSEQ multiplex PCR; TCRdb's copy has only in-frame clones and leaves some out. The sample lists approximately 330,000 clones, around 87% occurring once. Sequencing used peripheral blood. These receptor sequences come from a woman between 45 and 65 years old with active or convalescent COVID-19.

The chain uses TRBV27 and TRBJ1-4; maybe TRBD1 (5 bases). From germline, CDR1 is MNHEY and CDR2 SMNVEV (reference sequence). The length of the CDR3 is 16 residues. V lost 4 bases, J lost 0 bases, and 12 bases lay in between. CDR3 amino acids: CASSSPGGATNEKLFF. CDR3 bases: TGTGCCAGCAGTTCCCCGGGAGGGGCAACTAATGAAAAACTGTTTTTT.

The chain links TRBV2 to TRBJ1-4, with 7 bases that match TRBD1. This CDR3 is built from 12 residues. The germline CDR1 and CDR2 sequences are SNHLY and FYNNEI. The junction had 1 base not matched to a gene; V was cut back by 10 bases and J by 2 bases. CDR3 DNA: TGTGCCACGACAGGGACTAATGAAAAACTGTTTTTT. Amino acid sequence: CATTGTNEKLFF.

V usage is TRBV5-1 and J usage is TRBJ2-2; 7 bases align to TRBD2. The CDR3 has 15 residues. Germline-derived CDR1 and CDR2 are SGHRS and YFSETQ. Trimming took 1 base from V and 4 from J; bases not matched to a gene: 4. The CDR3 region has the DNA TGCGCCAGCAGCTTGCTACTAGCGAGCACCGGGGAGCTGTTTTTT. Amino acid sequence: CASSLLLASTGELFF.

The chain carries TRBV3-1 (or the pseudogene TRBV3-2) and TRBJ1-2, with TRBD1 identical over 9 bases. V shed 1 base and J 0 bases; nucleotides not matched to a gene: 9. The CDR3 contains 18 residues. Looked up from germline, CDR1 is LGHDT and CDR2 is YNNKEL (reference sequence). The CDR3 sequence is CASSQGGQGNAANYGYTF. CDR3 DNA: TGTGCCAGCAGCCAAGGGGGACAGGGTAACGCTGCTAACTATGGCTACACCTTC.